This paragraph reports one TCR beta chain. Some clones are missing from TCRdb's copy, which holds only in-frame ones; the method was immunoSEQ multiplex PCR. The sample has about 280,000 clones, roughly 86% seen once; the top ten hold around 0.9%. The data originate from a study of blood T cell repertoires in COVID-19. There are 14 residues in the CDR3. Germline CDR1 ENHRY, CDR2 SYGVKD. The V end lost 3 bases, the J end lost 0 bases, and 8 bases lay between the germline ends. J is TRBJ1-1 and V is TRBV10-3; no clear D gene. Sequenced material: PBMCs or T cells enriched from blood (not recorded which). The sequence came from a woman under 40 who had recovered from COVID-19. The CDR3 region is CAISEPGLNTEAFF. For the CDR3, the DNA is TGTGCCATCAGTGAACCCGGGTTGAACACTGAAGCTTTCTTT.